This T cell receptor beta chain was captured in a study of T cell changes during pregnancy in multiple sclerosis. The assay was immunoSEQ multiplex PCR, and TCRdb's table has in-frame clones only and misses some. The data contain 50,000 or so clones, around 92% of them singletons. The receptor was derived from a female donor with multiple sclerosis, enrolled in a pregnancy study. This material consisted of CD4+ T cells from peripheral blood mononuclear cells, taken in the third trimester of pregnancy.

CDR3 sequence: CASSPVRAGEAKNIQYF. The CDR3 nucleotides are TGTGCCAGTAGTCCCGTGCGGGCGGGGGAAGCCAAAAACATTCAGTACTTC. This chain connects TRBV19 to TRBJ2-4; 7 bases match TRBD2. Germline assignment: CDR1 LNHDA and CDR2 SQIVND (reference sequence). This CDR3 contains 17 residues. With V trimmed by 5 bases and J by 0 bases, 10 bases remained unmatched.